This entry lists 30 T cell receptor beta chains sequenced from one sample in a study of siplizumab effects on memory and regulatory T cells (dated by TCRdb to between 2018 and 2021). The protocol used for the library was the immunoSEQ multiplex PCR assay. The table was pulled from immuneACCESS by TCRdb, which kept in-frame rearrangements only. Such tables lose some clones; where checked, under half of the loss comes from unresolved V genes, and the rest has no known cause. In this sample the table shows some 40,000 clones, roughly 90% of which occur a single time. The ten largest clones capture less than 0.25% of the sample. What was sequenced was naive CD4+ T cells sorted from blood. The cell subset or site label here, explained by the study, means: unstimulated naive T cells. The origin of the receptors is a human donor in good health.

This clone has a single count. CDR3 coding DNA: TGTGCCAGCAGCCCCGGGACAGGGACAGATACGCAGTATTTT. Its protein is CASSPGTGTDTQYF. This chain links TRBV4-2 with TRBJ2-3, with 9 nucleotides matching TRBD1. Germline lookup yields CDR1 LGHNA and CDR2 YNFKEQ. The CDR3 has 14 residues. V lost 4 bases and J lost 3; bases outside the gene matches: 2.

The chain joins TRBV11-2 to TRBJ1-6, with D maybe TRBD1 (5 bases). This CDR3 is 15 amino acids long. The germline gives CDR1 SGHAT, CDR2 FQNNGV. V lost 5 bases and J 9 bases, leaving 17 bases between the germline ends. CDR3 region: CASSPGGQGGSPLHF. The DNA of the CDR3 is TGTGCCAGCAGCCCAGGCGGGCAGGGAGGTTCACCCCTCCACTTT.

V gene TRBV9 combines with J gene TRBJ2-1, with D tentatively TRBD1 (6 bases). CDR1 and CDR2 from the germline V gene are SGDLS and YYNGEE. The ends were cut back, 4 bases at V and 4 bases at J, with 15 bases in the middle. The CDR3 contains 15 residues. The CDR3 sequence is CASSLRDNVYNEQFF. CDR3 DNA: TGTGCCAGCAGCCTCCGGGACAACGTATACAATGAGCAGTTCTTC.

The chain has TRBV7-9 and TRBJ1-2, with D perhaps TRBD1 (5 bases). The V end lost 1 base, the J end lost 3 bases, and 6 bases lay between the germline ends. CDR3 length: 13 amino acids. Germline CDR1 SEHNR, CDR2 FQNEAQ (reference sequence). The CDR3, as DNA: TGTGCCAGCAGCTTAGAGGGACACTATGGCTACACCTTC. Protein: CASSLEGHYGYTF.

This chain uses TRBV6-5 with TRBJ2-7, with a tentative D call TRBD1 (6 bases). The germline V gene has CDR1 MNHEY and CDR2 SVGAGI. Trimming pared 7 bases from V and 0 bases from J, leaving 13 bases between. This CDR3 spans 14 amino acids. Here the CDR3 reads CASNKGQFSYEQYF. CDR3 DNA: TGTGCCAGCAATAAAGGACAGTTCTCCTACGAGCAGTACTTC.

On this clone: Compared with germline, one end of the junction differs, possibly owing to a read error. The chain has TRBV30 and TRBJ2-1, with D perhaps matching TRBD2 (5 bases). This CDR3 has 13 residues. Germline CDR1 is GTSNPN and CDR2 is SVGIG (reference sequence). The CDR3 DNA is TGTGCATGGAAAGCGAGGGAATGGAATGAGCAGTTCTTC. Protein sequence: CAWKAREWNEQFF. The full variable domain, with the rest looked up from reference TRBV30 and TRBJ2-1, is SQTIHQWPATLVQPVGSPLSLECTVEGTSNPNLYWYRQAAGRGLQLLFYSVGIGQISSEVPQNLSASRPQDRQFILSSKKLLLSDSGFYLCAWKAREWNEQFFGPGTRLTVL.

The chain carries TRBV7-9 and TRBJ2-7, with 7 bases matching TRBD2. The J segment lost 5 bases and the V segment lost 2 bases, leaving 6 bases of the junction unmatched. CDR1 and CDR2 from the germline V gene are SEHNR and FQNEAQ (reference sequence). This CDR3 has 14 amino acids. This chain's CDR3 is CASSLLGGSDEQYF. In DNA, the CDR3 is TGTGCCAGCAGCTTATTGGGCGGGAGTGACGAGCAGTACTTC.

This sequence joins TRBV7-2 and TRBJ2-7, with D tentatively TRBD2 (6 bases). From germline, CDR1 is SGHTA and CDR2 FQGNSA. This CDR3 has 16 residues. With 4 bases removed from V and 1 base from J, the gap between germline ends came to 17 bases. CDR3 residues: CASSSGVRGLSYEQYF. For the CDR3, the DNA is TGTGCCAGCAGCTCGGGGGTACGGGGTTTGTCCTACGAGCAGTACTTC.

The chain employs TRBV7-9 and TRBJ1-1; 11 nucleotides match TRBD1. From germline, CDR1 is SEHNR and CDR2 FQNEAQ (reference sequence). Germline trimming cut 5 bases from V and 8 bases from J; bases unmatched to any gene: 7. CDR3 length equals 14 residues. CDR3: CASSPGQGGTEAFF. Written as DNA, the CDR3 is TGTGCCAGCAGCCCGGGACAGGGGGGGACCGAAGCTTTCTTT.

V and J are TRBV7-2 and TRBJ2-3; TRBD1 matches 8 bases. Per germline, CDR1 SGHTA and CDR2 FQGNSA. V was clipped by 3 bases and J by 5 bases; unmatched bases: 4. This CDR3 is 14 amino acids long. The CDR3 reads CASSFGQGQDTQYF. DNA for the CDR3: TGTGCCAGCAGCTTTGGACAGGGTCAAGATACGCAGTATTTT.

This rearrangement joins TRBV5-1 to TRBJ2-7; D could derive from TRBD1 or TRBD2 (5 bases each). CDR3 size: 15 residues. The V gene lost 4 bases and the J gene lost 6 bases, with 20 bases spanning the gap. CDR1 SGHRS and CDR2 YFSETQ come from the germline V gene. The CDR3 nucleotides are TGCGCCAGCAGCGCAACAGGACTCAGCTGGGTCGAGCAGTACTTC. As protein: CASSATGLSWVEQYF.

The chain is built from TRBV5-1 and TRBJ1-2, with D maybe TRBD1 (5 bases). Germline CDR1 SGHRS, CDR2 YFSETQ. Deletions cut 2 bases from V and 7 bases from J, with 12 bases between. The CDR3 has 13 residues. The CDR3 here is CASSLPQGGGYTF. CDR3 DNA sequence: TGCGCCAGCAGCTTACCCCAGGGAGGTGGCTACACCTTC.

The chain joins TRBV29-1 to TRBJ1-2; D call uncertain. Germline loops: CDR1 SQVTM, CDR2 ANQGSEA. The CDR3 loop spans 10 amino acids. The ends were cut back, 3 bases at V and 4 bases at J, with 3 bases in the middle. In DNA form, the CDR3 reads TGCAGCGTTGACCTCTATGGCTACACCTTC. It is translated as CSVDLYGYTF.

The chain combines TRBV7-9 with TRBJ1-1, with a weak D call TRBD1 (5 bases). Trimming took 3 bases from V and 4 from J, leaving 12 bases between them. The CDR3 has 14 amino acids. Per the germline V gene, CDR1 is SEHNR and CDR2 is FQNEAQ (reference sequence). The CDR3 reads CASSLRGFGTEAFF. DNA for the CDR3: TGTGCCAGCAGCTTGCGGGGGTTCGGCACTGAAGCTTTCTTT.

The V call is TRBV9, the J call TRBJ2-2, with D perhaps assigned TRBD1 or TRBD2 (5 bases each). Germline V gene sequence: CDR1 SGDLS, CDR2 YYNGEE. The ends were cut back, 2 bases at V and 2 bases at J, with 10 bases in the middle. This CDR3 is 15 amino acids long. The DNA of the CDR3 is TGTGCCAGCAGCGTCCGGGACGATAACACCGGGGAGCTGTTTTTT. Its protein product is CASSVRDDNTGELFF.

The chain is built from TRBV19 and TRBJ2-5, with D possibly being TRBD1 (6 bases). Germline CDR1 and CDR2: LNHDA and SQIVND (reference sequence). This CDR3 has 13 residues. V was cut by 6 bases and J by 7 bases, with 15 bases left in between. The CDR3 bases are TGTGCCAGTAGCCAACAGGGTGTTGGGACCCAGTACTTC. This encodes CASSQQGVGTQYF.

This rearrangement joins TRBV6-5 to TRBJ1-1; tentatively, D is TRBD1 (5 bases). V was cut by 2 bases and J by 7 bases, with 14 bases left in between. Looked up from germline, CDR1 is MNHEY and CDR2 is SVGAGI. The CDR3 contains 14 residues. Written as DNA, the CDR3 is TGTGCCAGCAGTTACGCGGACACAAGAGGTGAAGCTTTCTTT. Encoded protein: CASSYADTRGEAFF.

This clone was counted once. The V call is TRBV23-1, the J call TRBJ2-3, with 10 bases matching TRBD1. TRBV23-1 is sorted into the ORF group, with uncertain function. Trimming at V came to 0 bases and at J to 3 bases, leaving 3 bases not matched to a gene. The CDR3 has 16 amino acids. In DNA, the CDR3 is TGCGCCAGCAGTCAATCTCGGACAGGGGGGACAGATACGCAGTATTTT. Its protein product is CASSQSRTGGTDTQYF.

The chain uses TRBV25-1 and TRBJ1-4; D not certain. The germline CDR1 and CDR2 sequences are MGHDK and SYGVNS. This CDR3 comprises 15 residues. V shed 5 bases and J shed 7 bases, with 17 bases lying between them. CDR3 region: CASSPTLPGGEKLFF. Written as DNA, the CDR3 is TGTGCCAGCAGTCCGACTCTCCCGGGAGGTGAAAAACTGTTTTTT.

This chain joins TRBV2 and TRBJ2-7; 12 bases map to TRBD1. The CDR3 spans 14 residues. CDR1 is SNHLY, CDR2 FYNNEI, per germline. V was pared by 4 bases and J by 9 bases, with 7 bases of the junction left unmatched. The CDR3 DNA follows: TGTGCCAGCAGTGTACGGGACAGGGGGCGGGGGCAGTACTTC. This codes for CASSVRDRGRGQYF.

The V call is TRBV6-5, the J call TRBJ1-2; D not certain. CDR1 and CDR2 (germline): MNHEY, SVGAGI. The ends were cut back, 6 bases at V and 6 bases at J, with 8 bases in the middle. The CDR3 spans 11 residues. The CDR3 region is CASSAGNGYTF. For the CDR3, the DNA is TGTGCCAGCAGCGCCGGCAATGGCTACACCTTC.

The chain joins TRBV19 to TRBJ1-1; D is ambiguous. The germline V and J ends were trimmed by 0 bases and 3 bases, with 5 bases remaining between them. Germline CDR1 LNHDA, CDR2 SQIVND (reference sequence). The CDR3 runs to 13 residues. The CDR3 DNA reads as TGTGCCAGTAGTATAGATGAGGACACTGAAGCTTTCTTT. It translates to CASSIDEDTEAFF.

This chain uses TRBV10-2 with TRBJ2-7; 14 bases line up with TRBD2. The V gene end was trimmed by 5 bases and the J gene end by 0 bases; junction bases not matched to a gene: 3. This CDR3 region has 16 residues. CDR1 and CDR2 from the germline V gene are WSHSY and SAAADI. This CDR3 reads CASSPGLAGASYEQYF. The CDR3 coding sequence is TGCGCCAGCAGTCCGGGACTAGCGGGGGCCTCCTACGAGCAGTACTTC.

The genes are TRBV12-5 and TRBJ2-2; 7 nucleotides line up with TRBD1. This CDR3 has 17 residues. Per the germline V gene, CDR1 is LGHNT and CDR2 is FRNRAP. Germline trimming cut 2 bases from V and 2 bases from J; bases unmatched to any gene: 8. As DNA, the CDR3 is TGTGCTAGTGGTTTGTCCACCGGGACAGCTAACACCGGGGAGCTGTTTTTT. Protein: CASGLSTGTANTGELFF.

This clone was seen only a few times. A junction end diverges from the germline sequence, so it may reflect a read error. This chain connects TRBV7-7 to TRBJ2-5; 8 nucleotides line up with TRBD2. Germline V gene sequence: CDR1 SSHAT, CDR2 FNYEAQ (reference sequence). The CDR3 covers 14 residues. The CDR3 DNA sequence: TGTGCTAGCAGCTTACTCAGCGGGAGTGAGACCCAGTACTTC. Translation: CASSLLSGSETQYF. Drawing the rest from reference TRBV7-7 and TRBJ2-5, the complete variable domain is GAGVSQSPRYKVTKRGQDVTLRCDPISSHATLYWYQQALGQGPEFLTYFNYEAQPDKSGLPSDRFSAERPEGSISTLTIQRTEQRDSAMYRCASSLLSGSETQYFGPGTRLLVL.

The rearrangement joins TRBV9 to TRBJ2-7, with D possibly matching TRBD1 (5 bases). Germline CDR1 SGDLS, CDR2 YYNGEE. The CDR3 has 14 amino acids. V lost 3 bases and J lost 3, with 13 bases in between. The CDR3 coding sequence is TGTGCCAGCAGCGGCGGACACCATAGCTACGAGCAGTACTTC. This encodes CASSGGHHSYEQYF.

The V and J genes are TRBV5-1 and TRBJ1-2; D is undetermined. The ends were cut back, 0 bases at V and 6 bases at J, with 15 bases in the middle. Germline V gene sequence: CDR1 SGHRS, CDR2 YFSETQ. This CDR3 region has 15 residues. The CDR3 reads CASSLAGRRTDGYTF. The CDR3 nucleotides read TGCGCCAGCAGCTTGGCCGGCAGGAGAACGGATGGCTACACCTTC. Using reference TRBV5-1 and TRBJ1-2 for the parts outside the CDR3, the full variable domain is KAGVTQTPRYLIKTRGQQVTLSCSPISGHRSVSWYQQTPGQGLQFLFEYFSETQRNKGNFPGRFSGRQFSNSRSEMNVSTLELGDSALYLCASSLAGRRTDGYTFGSGTRLTVV.

V gene TRBV5-4 combines with J gene TRBJ2-6; unclear D gene. V was shortened by 6 bases and J by 2 bases, with 15 bases between the two germline ends. Germline assignment: CDR1 SGHNT and CDR2 YYREEE (reference sequence). The CDR3 is 16 residues long. The CDR3 sequence: CASTPTVLPGANVLTF. The CDR3 nucleotides are TGTGCCAGCACCCCGACCGTGCTGCCTGGGGCCAACGTCCTGACTTTC.

In its sample, this clone was seen a few times. The chain links TRBV4-1 to TRBJ1-1, with D tentatively TRBD1 (6 bases). Trimming took off 4 bases at V and 11 bases at J, with 20 bases between the two ends. The germline V gene has CDR1 MGHRA and CDR2 YSYEKL. This CDR3 has 14 amino acids. DNA of the CDR3: TGCGCCAGCAGCCCGCAACTTGACGGGACAAAGGCTTTCTTT. Its translation: CASSPQLDGTKAFF.

This chain uses TRBV6-1 with TRBJ2-7; a possible D gene is TRBD2 (6 bases). The V end lost 8 bases, the J end lost 2 bases, and 13 bases lay between the germline ends. Germline values: CDR1 MNHNS, CDR2 SASEGT. CDR3 length: 13 amino acids. The CDR3 spells CASGPGGAYEQYF. CDR3 nucleotides: TGTGCCAGCGGACCCGGAGGGGCCTACGAGCAGTACTTC.